This entry is about one TCR beta chain. The record originates from a study of shared clonotypes between healthy human individuals. The method was immunoSEQ multiplex PCR; TCRdb's version includes in-frame clones alone and lacks a portion of them. The sample contains just over 2,000,000 clones, roughly 95% of which appear only once. The TCR originated in a man aged 18 to 30 in good health. The sample consisted of naive CD4+ T cells sorted from blood. Specified subset: CD45RA+ positively selected.

The CDR3 spells CASSYSNFETQYF. DNA of the CDR3: TGTGCCAGCAGTTACTCGAATTTTGAGACCCAGTACTTC. The genes are TRBV6-6 and TRBJ2-5; D is unresolved. Germline values: CDR1 MNHNY, CDR2 SVGAGI (reference sequence). V was shortened by 0 bases and J by 5 bases, with 7 bases between the two germline ends. The CDR3 totals 13 residues.